This is a list of T cell receptor beta chains from one sample in a study of shared clonotypes between healthy human individuals. This table comes from immunoSEQ multiplex PCR, and its TCRdb copy is limited to in-frame clones, with some not included. The sample consists of hundreds of thousands of clones, around two thirds of them appearing once. Sample: memory CD4+ T cells sorted from blood. The origin of the receptors is a woman aged 30 to 39 in good health. The CDR3 runs from the conserved cysteine through the conserved F or W. D genes are given only for firm matches. Only part of the rows carry a size: once, few, many, or a class if the clone is expanded.

TRBJ2-5 TRBV7-3 TRBD2 many TGTGCCAGCAGCTCGACTAGCGGGCTGGAGACCCAGTACTTC CASSSTSGLETQYF
TRBJ1-2 TRBV7-9 . . TGTGCCAGCAGCTTAGCAGGGGCAGGGAATGGCTACACCTTC CASSLAGAGNGYTF
TRBJ2-5 TRBV5-1 TRBD2 . TGCGCCAGCAGCTTTAGCGGGAGCCCGGCTGAGACCCAGTACTTC CASSFSGSPAETQYF
TRBJ2-1 TRBV19 . few TGTGCCAGTAGTATAACAGGGTCCGGTTACAATGAGCAGTTCTTC CASSITGSGYNEQFF
TRBJ2-2 TRBV7-6 . . TGTGCCAGCACCCTATCCGGGACGGCGTACACCGGGGAGCTGTTTTTT CASTLSGTAYTGELFF
TRBJ2-7 TRBV2 . . TGTGCCAGCAGCAGGGAGATCTCCTACGAGCAGTACTTC CASSREISYEQYF
TRBJ2-3 TRBV19 . few TGTGCCAGTAGTACACTAGATGGCACAGATACGCAGTATTTT CASSTLDGTDTQYF
TRBJ2-7 TRBV5-4 TRBD2 . TGTGCCAGCAGCCGCGGGGGGAGGAACGAGCAGTACTTC CASSRGGRNEQYF
TRBJ2-7 TRBV6-5 . . TGTGCCAGCACCGAACTCGGTTCTTCCGAGCAGTACTTC CASTELGSSEQYF
TRBJ1-2 TRBV4-2 . . TGTGCCAGCAGCCAAGATATTGAAGTAAACTATGGCTACACCTTC CASSQDIEVNYGYTF
TRBJ1-5 TRBV10-3 . . TGTGCCATCAGTGACACAGCCGGTAGCAATCAGCCCCAGCATTTT CAISDTAGSNQPQHF
TRBJ2-1 TRBV11-2 . . TGTGCCAGCAGCCCCTCCTTTGCAGACCATGAGCAGTTCTTC CASSPSFADHEQFF
TRBJ2-7 TRBV7-9 TRBD2 . TGTGCCAGCAGCTCGAGTTGGACTAGCGGGGTAAGCTCCTACGAGCAGTACTTC CASSSSWTSGVSSYEQYF
TRBJ2-1 TRBV28 TRBD2 . TGTGCCAGCAGTCCGGGCACTAGCGAATACAATGAGCAGTTCTTC CASSPGTSEYNEQFF
TRBJ1-2 TRBV28 . . TGTGCCAGCAGTCCCTTGACAGGCGGCTATGGCTACACCTTC CASSPLTGGYGYTF
TRBJ1-4 TRBV2 . . TGTGCCAGCAGTACGAGAGCAACTAATGAAAAACTGTTTTTT CASSTRATNEKLFF
TRBJ2-5 TRBV15 . . TGTGCCACCAGCAGAGATATGGCTCAAGAGACCCAGTACTTC CATSRDMAQETQYF
TRBJ1-2 TRBV6-1 TRBD1 . TGTGCCAGCAGTGGACCGGGACAGCTTAACTATGGCTACACCTTC CASSGPGQLNYGYTF
TRBJ1-4 TRBV19 . . TGTGCCAGCGGGACATCAACTAATGAAAAACTGTTTTTT CASGTSTNEKLFF
TRBJ2-1 TRBV7-3 . . TGTGCCAGCAGCCAAGGGGCGGCGAATGAGCAGTTCTTC CASSQGAANEQFF
TRBJ2-7 TRBV5-1 . . TGCGCCAGCAGCTTTCACCCGGCCGTCTACGAGCAGTACTTC CASSFHPAVYEQYF
TRBJ1-5 TRBV2 . . TGTGCCAGCAGTGAAGGAGGTAGTGTTAGCAATCAGCCCCAGCATTTT CASSEGGSVSNQPQHF
TRBJ2-5 TRBV29-1 . . TGCAGCGTTGGCGCCTCGGTAGTCGCGACCCAGTACTTC CSVGASVVATQYF
TRBJ2-7 TRBV11-1 . . TGTGCCAGCAGCTTAGACGCCGAAATAGGCGGGCAGTACTTC CASSLDAEIGGQYF
TRBJ1-4 TRBV28 TRBD1 . TGTGCCAGCAGTTTATTACAGGGGGCAAATGAAAAACTGTTTTTT CASSLLQGANEKLFF
TRBJ1-3 TRBV27 TRBD1 . TGTGCCAGCAGTCCCCGACAGGGGACGACTGGAAACACCATATATTTT CASSPRQGTTGNTIYF
TRBJ2-1 TRBV5-1 TRBD2 . TGCGCCAGCAGTTCTTCTAGCGGGGCCTACAATGAGCAGTTCTTC CASSSSSGAYNEQFF
TRBJ2-7 TRBV7-2 . many TGTGCCAGCAGCATTCAAGGAGGGGAAACCTACGAGCAGTACTTC CASSIQGGETYEQYF
TRBJ2-7 TRBV28 TRBD2 few TGTGCCAGCATGGGACTAGCGGGAAATTACGAGCAGTACTTC CASMGLAGNYEQYF
TRBJ2-5 TRBV13 . . TGTGCCAGCAGCTTAGGGCCCGGGGAAGAGACCCAGTACTTC CASSLGPGEETQYF
TRBJ2-1 TRBV10-3 . . TGTGCCATCGGACGGGATAGTAGCAGTAATGAGCAGTTCTTC CAIGRDSSSNEQFF
TRBJ2-3 TRBV10-3 . . TGTGCCATCAGTGTGGGGCAGGGCACAGATACGCAGTATTTT CAISVGQGTDTQYF
TRBJ1-2 TRBV7-2 . few TGTGCCAGCAGTGGGCAACGTGATAACTATGGCTACACCTTC CASSGQRDNYGYTF
TRBJ2-1 TRBV4-1 TRBD2 . TGCGCCAGCAGCCACCCCTTTGGGACTAGCGGGAGGGTGGGGGATGAGCAGTTCTTC CASSHPFGTSGRVGDEQFF
TRBJ2-3 TRBV4-2 TRBD2 many TGTGCCAGCAGCCAAACTTCTAGCGGGATCATGGCAGATACGCAGTATTTT CASSQTSSGIMADTQYF
TRBJ2-1 TRBV10-3 TRBD2 . TGTGCCCTACGGACTAGCGGGCAAAACAATGAGCAGTTCTTC CALRTSGQNNEQFF
TRBJ2-7 TRBV5-1 . . TGCGCCAGCGCCACGGACAGCCGTTACGAGCAGTACTTC CASATDSRYEQYF
TRBJ1-1 TRBV5-4 . . TGTGCCAGCAGCAATACTACAGGGATCTCTGAAGCTTTCTTT CASSNTTGISEAFF
TRBJ2-6 TRBV13 . few TGTGCCAGCAGCCACCGGGCTAAGAGTTTCTCTGGGGCCAACGTCCTGACTTTC CASSHRAKSFSGANVLTF
TRBJ2-7 TRBV5-1 TRBD1 once TGCGCCAGCAGCCCAGGACTCGGACAGGGGACTTACGAGCAGTACTTC CASSPGLGQGTYEQYF
TRBJ2-7 TRBV5-5 . . TGTGCCAGCAGCTTGGCCGTCTCGGGAACCTACGAGCAGTACTTC CASSLAVSGTYEQYF
TRBJ2-3 TRBV18 . . TGTGCCAGCTCACCAGCCCGCTGGAATCTGCAGTATTTT CASSPARWNLQYF
TRBJ1-3 TRBV4-1 . . TGCGCCAGCAGCCTCGGGAGGGCCCGCTCTGGAAACACCATATATTTT CASSLGRARSGNTIYF
TRBJ2-5 TRBV11-2 TRBD2 few TGTGCCAGCAGCACCAGCGAGTTAGCGGGAGTGGAGACCCAGTACTTC CASSTSELAGVETQYF
TRBJ1-1 TRBV2 . . TGTGCCAGCAGTGACAACGAGAACACTGAAGCTTTCTTT CASSDNENTEAFF
TRBJ2-1 TRBV7-2 TRBD2 . TGTGCCAGCAGCGCACGCGGACTAGCGGGAGTGGGTGAGCAGTTCTTC CASSARGLAGVGEQFF
TRBJ2-5 TRBV2 TRBD1 . TGTGCCAGCAGGCCGGGACAGGGGAGGCAAGAGACCCAGTACTTC CASRPGQGRQETQYF
TRBJ1-1 TRBV28 . . TGTGCCAGCCATCTCGGGGGGCCTGAAGCTTTCTTT CASHLGGPEAFF
TRBJ2-3 TRBV5-5 . . TGTGCCAGCAGCTTATCGAGTATCCCAGATACGCAGTATTTT CASSLSSIPDTQYF
TRBJ1-4 TRBV18 TRBD1 . TGTGCCAGCTCACCACCGGGACAGGGGATGGAAAAACTGTTTTTT CASSPPGQGMEKLFF
TRBJ2-5 TRBV5-4 . . TGTGCCAGCAGCATTCGGACGGCCCAAGAGACCCAGTACTTC CASSIRTAQETQYF
TRBJ2-1 TRBV19 TRBD2 . TGTGCCAGTAGTATACTTGGGGCTAGCGGGAGGGATGAGCAGTTCTTC CASSILGASGRDEQFF
TRBJ2-5 TRBV7-9 TRBD2 . TGTGCCAGCAGCTACCGGACTAGCGGGGGTGTAGAGACCCAGTACTTC CASSYRTSGGVETQYF
TRBJ2-7 TRBV10-1 . few TGCGCCAGCAGTAATACACCCCTCGAGCAGTACTTC CASSNTPLEQYF
TRBJ2-1 TRBV11-3 . . TGTGCCAGCAGCTTAGGTGACCGATACGCAGGTAATGAGCAGTTCTTC CASSLGDRYAGNEQFF